The present T cell receptor (beta chain) was sequenced within a study of cytomegalovirus exposure and HLA in healthy donors. Study-level points and caveats: The productive fraction for most TCR beta V segments was about 87% or about 30% in an earlier analysis. In a later analysis, V- and J-gene trimming of beta chains associated with a DCLRE1C missense variant, replicated independently. Most TCR sequences showed up rarely, but some public TCRs showed up in many donors. What a later analysis reportedly showed was that an Asian-associated ancestry cluster had fewer N-insertions than the roughly 700-donor mean.

Turning to this clone: The antigen remains undetermined.

The primer mix had 60 Vbeta and 13 Jbeta primers. Here immunoSEQ multiplex PCR was the method, and the copy in TCRdb shows in-frame clones only, minus some. Here the sample spans 120,000 to 150,000 clones, roughly four fifths being singletons. Germline V gene data show CDR1 as SGHTA and CDR2 as FQGNSA. CDR3 size: 14 residues. V dropped 7 bases and J dropped 6 bases, with 19 bases sitting between them. Sequenced: PBMCs. This chain uses TRBV7-2 with TRBJ2-7; a possible D gene is TRBD1 (6 bases). The source is a middle-aged woman in good health and CMV-seronegative. CDR3 loop: CASTPPGGSGEQYF. In nucleotides, the CDR3 is TGTGCCAGCACCCCCCCTGGGGGCTCGGGCGAGCAGTACTTC.